This T cell receptor (beta chain) was recorded in a study of blood T cell repertoires in COVID-19. Study-wide context: Sample material is recorded as cDNA or gDNA derived from T cells, B-cell-depleted T cells, or PBMCs.

Looked up from germline, CDR1 is SNHLY and CDR2 is FYNNEI. V was clipped by 5 bases and J by 3 bases; unmatched bases: 4. This CDR3 contains 14 residues. Original analysis: Estimation of nucleated cell counts relied on the amplification of reference gene primers. The assay was immunoSEQ multiplex PCR, and TCRdb's table has in-frame clones only and misses some. V and J calls and clone size follow that table, whereas D and trimming were derived from the DNA. This sample carries about 190,000 clones, 70% to 90% of them seen once, and the ten largest clones take 5% to 7.5%. The specimen was peripheral blood. The receptor's source is a middle-aged woman who had recovered from COVID-19. The chain joins TRBV2 to TRBJ2-3, with TRBD1 identical over 8 bases. The CDR3 spells CASSQTGGTDTQYF. Here the CDR3 DNA reads TGTGCCAGCAGTCAAACAGGGGGGACAGATACGCAGTATTTT.